One sample yielded the 23 T cell receptor beta chains listed below, sequenced in a study of T-cell memory formation after mild COVID-19. TCRdb re-analysed the 5' RACE reads in MiXCR, keeping a single row per CDR3 protein. The sample has under 300,000 distinct CDR3 sequences; roughly 16% are singletons. Sequencing input: PBMCs or a T cell subset sorted from them (not recorded which). The receptors originated from a man between 18 and 35 years old who had mild COVID-19 (a few samples of this study predate the infection). Cell type and time point are not known.

The gene calls are TRBV5-1 and TRBJ2-5; 8 nucleotides agree with TRBD2. The CDR3 loop spans 16 amino acids. The J segment lost 5 bases and the V segment lost 4 bases, leaving 13 bases of the junction unmatched. The germline gives CDR1 SGHRS, CDR2 YFSETQ. The CDR3 is CASSTDGLANWETQYF. The CDR3 DNA follows: TGCGCCAGCAGCACCGACGGACTAGCCAACTGGGAGACCCAGTACTTC.

There are a few counts of this clonotype. The V and J genes are TRBV6-2 or TRBV6-3 and TRBJ2-7; D gene uncertain. Germline V lookup: CDR1 MNHEY, CDR2 SVGEGT. V was pared by 8 bases and J by 2 bases, with 19 bases between. This CDR3 comprises 15 residues. In nucleotides, the CDR3 is TGTGCCAGCTGGTCAGCTAAGGACCGTACCTACGAGCAGTACGTC. Protein: CASWSAKDRTYEQYV.

Only a few counts were recorded for this clonotype. V gene TRBV12-3 or TRBV12-4 combines with J gene TRBJ2-3, with TRBD2 matching over 9 bases. There are 15 residues in the CDR3. V shed 7 bases and J 10 bases; nucleotides not matched to a gene: 15. The CDR3, as DNA: TGTGCCAGCACCCTGGTCGGGGCTAGCGGGGCGGCGCAGTATTTT. This sequence encodes CASTLVGASGAAQYF.

The V gene is TRBV10-2, the J gene TRBJ2-7; D is unresolved. The ends were cut back, 6 bases at V and 2 bases at J, with 14 bases in the middle. This CDR3 comprises 14 residues. The germline V gene has CDR1 WSHSY and CDR2 SAAADI. CDR3: CASSPFDWTYEQYV. The CDR3 nucleotides are TGCGCCAGCAGCCCTTTTGACTGGACCTACGAGCAGTACGTC.

This clonotype was seen a handful of times. The chain employs TRBV5-1 and TRBJ1-1; 7 bases agree with TRBD1. The germline CDR1 and CDR2 sequences are SGHRS and YFSETQ. CDR3 length: 15 residues. After removal of 0 bases from V and 8 bases from J, the junction contained 10 bases not matched to a gene. The CDR3 spells CASSLAGQSNDEAFF. In DNA, the CDR3 is TGCGCCAGCAGCTTGGCGGGACAGAGCAATGACGAAGCTTTCTTT.

The chain is built from TRBV12-3 or TRBV12-4 and TRBJ2-7, with TRBD1 as a possible D gene (5 bases). The CDR3 is made up of 13 amino acids. V shed 3 bases and J shed 4 bases, with 10 bases lying between them. Here the CDR3 reads CASSLRTPYEQYF. DNA for the CDR3: TGTGCCAGCAGTTTGAGGACACCTTACGAGCAGTACTTC.

This clonotype has only a few counts. This chain uses TRBV5-4 with TRBJ1-4; 9 nucleotides agree with TRBD1. Germline assignment: CDR1 SGHNT and CDR2 YYREEE (reference sequence). V shed 3 bases and J 8 bases; nucleotides not matched to a gene: 8. CDR3 length equals 15 residues. The CDR3 loop is CASSSEQGAREKLFF. For the CDR3, the DNA is TGTGCCAGCAGCTCGGAACAGGGGGCACGGGAAAAACTGTTTTTT.

This sequence joins TRBV14 and TRBJ2-1, with 9 nucleotides matching TRBD2. The CDR3 is 15 residues long. Per germline, CDR1 SGHDN and CDR2 FVKESK. The V segment lost 5 bases and the J segment 8 bases; nucleotides outside the gene matches: 10. The CDR3 DNA is TGTGCCAGCAGCTTCAAGCGGGGGGCGGTAGATGAGCAGTTCTTC. Translation: CASSFKRGAVDEQFF.

V and J are TRBV27 and TRBJ2-1; D gene ambiguous. V dropped 3 bases and J dropped 1 base, with 7 bases sitting between them. Germline assignment: CDR1 MNHEY and CDR2 SMNVEV (reference sequence). The CDR3 totals 14 residues. The CDR3 loop is CASSFWGSYNEQFF. In DNA, the CDR3 is TGTGCCAGCAGTTTCTGGGGTTCCTACAATGAGCAGTTCTTC.

This clonotype was seen a few times. The gene calls are TRBV4-3 and TRBJ1-3; D remains ambiguous. The CDR3 sequence is 15 residues long. Trimming pared 1 base from V and 4 bases from J, leaving 11 bases between. The germline CDR1 and CDR2 sequences are LGHNA and YSLEER. Here the CDR3 DNA reads TGCGCCAGCAGCCAAGGTTGGGGAGGAGGAAACACCATATATTTT. It is translated as CASSQGWGGGNTIYF.

This clonotype was detected a few times. This sequence joins TRBV9 and TRBJ1-1, with D unresolved. Germline V gene data show CDR1 as SGDLS and CDR2 as YYNGEE. V lost 0 bases, J lost 3 bases, and 9 bases lay in between. The CDR3 has 14 amino acids. The CDR3 DNA reads TGTGCCAGCAGCGTAGTAACGCTGTACACTGAAGCTTTCTTT. Protein product: CASSVVTLYTEAFF.

This chain links TRBV6-5 with TRBJ1-5, with D uncertain. The CDR3 runs to 12 residues. Germline V gives CDR1 MNHEY, CDR2 SVGAGI. V was clipped by 6 bases and J by 9 bases, with 12 bases between them. The CDR3 reads CASSPPGGPQHF. CDR3 coding DNA: TGTGCCAGCAGCCCCCCGGGAGGGCCCCAGCATTTT.

This clonotype showed up just a few times. The V call is TRBV15, the J call TRBJ2-1, with D perhaps assigned TRBD1 or TRBD2 (5 bases each). Germline-derived CDR1 and CDR2 are LNHNV and YYDKDF (reference sequence). Trimming stripped 3 bases from V and 6 bases from J, with 9 bases between. The CDR3 is 13 amino acids. CDR3 sequence (DNA): TGTGCCACCAGCAGCCAGGGACGCAATGAGCAGTTCTTC. Encoded protein: CATSSQGRNEQFF.

This clonotype has a handful of counts. This rearrangement joins TRBV10-3 to TRBJ2-5; 8 positions match TRBD2. The CDR3 runs 14 residues. The germline V gene has CDR1 ENHRY and CDR2 SYGVKD. The J segment lost 5 bases and the V segment lost 4 bases, leaving 6 bases of the junction unmatched. The CDR3 loop reads CAISAGGAGETQYF. In DNA form, the CDR3 reads TGTGCCATCAGTGCCGGGGGGGCCGGGGAGACCCAGTACTTC.

This clonotype occurred a few times. The chain carries TRBV20-1 and TRBJ2-7; 7 nucleotides line up with TRBD1. From germline, CDR1 is DFQATT and CDR2 SNEGSKA (reference sequence). The junction had 15 bases not matched to a gene; V was cut back by 3 bases and J by 4 bases. This CDR3 is built from 16 residues. The CDR3 sequence is CSASGRRQGKGYEQYF. The CDR3 DNA follows: TGCAGTGCTAGTGGCCGACGACAGGGTAAGGGTTACGAGCAGTACTTC.

This clonotype was detected only a few times. V usage is TRBV7-9 and J usage is TRBJ2-2; a weak D match, TRBD1 (5 bases). Germline lookup yields CDR1 SEHNR and CDR2 FQNEAQ (reference sequence). Trimming removed 4 bases from V and 0 bases from J, with 15 bases in between. CDR3 size: 17 residues. Here the CDR3 reads CASSSRIGETNTGELFF. CDR3 coding DNA: TGTGCCAGCAGCTCCCGTATAGGGGAAACGAACACCGGGGAGCTGTTTTTT.

This clonotype was seen more than once but under ten times. The V gene is TRBV20-1, the J gene TRBJ1-2; the D gene is possibly TRBD1 (6 bases). The CDR3 sequence is 13 residues long. Trimming took 4 bases from V and 4 from J, leaving 13 bases between them. The germline V gene encodes CDR1 DFQATT and CDR2 SNEGSKA (reference sequence). The CDR3 reads CSATYGGGYGYTF. CDR3 DNA sequence: TGCAGTGCTACTTACGGGGGCGGCTATGGCTACACCTTC.

This clonotype was seen repeatedly, ten times or more. J is TRBJ2-7 and V is TRBV7-9, with 7 bases identical to TRBD2. The ends lost 3 bases at V and 6 bases at J; junction bases unmatched: 2. From germline, CDR1 is SEHNR and CDR2 FQNEAQ (reference sequence). The CDR3 sequence is 12 residues long. The CDR3 bases are TGTGCCAGCAGCTTCACGGGGGGCGAGCAGTACGTC. Protein product: CASSFTGGEQYV.

Only a few counts were recorded for this clonotype. The J gene is TRBJ2-3, the V gene TRBV5-1; 9 bases are a match to TRBD2. CDR1 SGHRS and CDR2 YFSETQ come from the germline V gene. V was pared by 6 bases and J by 6 bases, with 11 bases of the junction left unmatched. The CDR3 is made up of 15 amino acids. The CDR3 loop reads CASMETAGGFDTQYF. The CDR3 DNA reads as TGCGCCAGCATGGAGACAGCGGGGGGATTTGATACGCAGTATTTT.

This rearrangement joins TRBV10-2 to TRBJ2-5, with TRBD2 matching 9 bases. Germline lookup yields CDR1 WSHSY and CDR2 SAAADI. The CDR3 loop spans 15 amino acids. J was trimmed by 5 bases and V by 6 bases; bases with no gene match: 10. CDR3 residues: CASRGELAGPETQYF. The DNA for the CDR3 is TGCGCCAGCAGGGGGGAACTAGCGGGCCCCGAGACCCAGTACTTC.

This clonotype was detected a few times. The J gene is TRBJ1-4, the V gene TRBV29-1; a weak D match, TRBD1 (6 bases). V was cut by 6 bases and J by 2 bases, with 16 bases left in between. This CDR3 has 15 residues. Germline assignment: CDR1 SQVTM and CDR2 ANQGSEA. The CDR3 DNA sequence: TGCAGCGTCCGGGACCGTAGGGGGACTAATGAAAAACTGTTTTTT. Translation: CSVRDRRGTNEKLFF.

This clonotype was recorded a few times. The genes are TRBV29-1 and TRBJ1-4; TRBD1 matches at 8 bases. Germline V gives CDR1 SQVTM, CDR2 ANQGSEA. With 6 bases clipped from V and 7 bases from J, the junction kept 7 bases outside the gene matches. This CDR3 contains 13 residues. The CDR3 nucleotides are TGCAGCGTGGACGCCGACAGGGGTGAAAAACTGTTTTTT. Protein sequence: CSVDADRGEKLFF.

The table lists this clonotype with a count of one. Here the CDR3 omits its conserved ending phenylalanine or tryptophan, so a read error is the likely source. V and J are TRBV9 and TRBJ2-3, with TRBD1 identical over 8 bases. V shed 4 bases, J shed 2 bases, and the junction held 6 bases outside the gene matches. CDR3 length: 15 residues. CDR1 and CDR2 from the germline V gene are SGDLS and YYNGEE. The CDR3 nucleotides read TGTGCCAGCAGCTTCCGGACAGGGCACACAGATACGCAGTATCTT. It yields the protein CASSFRTGHTDTQYL.